The 22 T cell receptor beta chains given below trace back to one sample, sequenced in a study of early T cells in non-severe SARS-CoV-2 infection. TCRdb re-analysed the 5' RACE reads in MiXCR, keeping a single row per CDR3 protein. The sample carries about 110,000 distinct CDR3 sequences, about 12% recorded once. The sequenced sample was whole blood. Receptor source: an adult who was a healthcare worker with PCR-confirmed SARS-CoV-2 infection or an uninfected control (not recorded which).

This clonotype was seen ten or more times. V is TRBV10-3 and J is TRBJ2-3, with 13 positions matching TRBD2. V gave up 6 bases and J gave up 3 bases; unmatched junction bases: 6. Germline V gene sequence: CDR1 ENHRY, CDR2 SYGVKD. The CDR3 sequence is 16 residues long. CDR3 sequence reads: CAIRTGTSGETDTQYF. CDR3 nucleotides: TGTGCCATCAGAACCGGGACTAGCGGGGAGACAGATACGCAGTATTTT.

The rearrangement joins TRBV6-5 to TRBJ2-3, with D unclear. The CDR3 length is 16 residues. The V and J ends lost 2 bases and 3 bases respectively, with 15 bases between them. CDR1 and CDR2 (germline): MNHEY, SVGAGI. For the CDR3, the DNA is TGTGCCAGCAGTTACAGGTGGTTCGGGTCTACAGATACGCAGTATTTT. Its protein is CASSYRWFGSTDTQYF.

The V gene is TRBV24-1, the J gene TRBJ2-3, with D perhaps TRBD2 (6 bases). In germline, CDR1 is KGHDR, CDR2 SFDVKD. The ends were cut back, 4 bases at V and 3 bases at J, with 16 bases in the middle. This CDR3 comprises 16 residues. The DNA for the CDR3 is TGTGCCACCAGTGAGGCTTTGGGCGGGGTGACAGATACGCAGTATTTT. This codes for CATSEALGGVTDTQYF.

A few counts support this clonotype. The genes are TRBV12-5 and TRBJ2-2; a possible D gene is TRBD2 (6 bases). Germline V CDR1 and CDR2: LGHNT, FRNRAP. Trimming cost V 2 bases and J 1 base, with 8 bases left between them. The length of the CDR3 is 15 residues. The CDR3 is CASGLTSLNTGELFF. Written as DNA, the CDR3 is TGTGCTAGTGGTTTGACTAGCTTGAACACCGGGGAGCTGTTTTTT.

This clonotype was counted at least ten times. This chain joins TRBV15 and TRBJ1-5, with D possibly matching TRBD1 (5 bases). V lost 0 bases to trimming and J lost 0 bases, with 15 bases between them. The CDR3 loop spans 18 amino acids. Germline CDR1 LNHNV, CDR2 YYDKDF (reference sequence). CDR3 sequence: CATSRDPGRAYSNQPQHF. The CDR3 nucleotides are TGTGCCACCAGCAGAGACCCGGGCAGGGCATATAGCAATCAGCCCCAGCATTTT.

The chain employs TRBV27 and TRBJ2-7, with D possibly matching TRBD1 (6 bases). Germline lookup yields CDR1 MNHEY and CDR2 SMNVEV (reference sequence). This CDR3 has 13 amino acids. V lost 6 bases, J lost 3 bases, and 12 bases lay in between. The CDR3 region is CASSLQGDYEQYF. CDR3 in DNA: TGTGCCAGCAGCCTACAGGGAGACTACGAGCAGTACTTC.

This clonotype was recorded a few times. The chain links TRBV5-6 to TRBJ1-2; D not certain. Trimming stripped 0 bases from V and 0 bases from J, with 9 bases between. The CDR3 has 15 residues. Germline-derived CDR1 and CDR2 are SGHDT and YYEEEE. CDR3 sequence reads: CASSLESAANYGYTF. CDR3 DNA: TGTGCCAGCAGCTTGGAGAGCGCAGCTAACTATGGCTACACCTTC.

The gene calls are TRBV29-1 and TRBJ1-1; D gene unclear. Trimming took 7 bases from V and 0 from J, leaving 12 bases between them. CDR1 is SQVTM, CDR2 ANQGSEA, per germline. The CDR3 is made up of 13 amino acids. The CDR3 reads CSAAGIMNTEAFF. CDR3 bases: TGCAGCGCGGCGGGCATAATGAACACTGAAGCTTTCTTT.

V gene TRBV12-5 combines with J gene TRBJ1-2; 10 bases agree with TRBD1. Germline lookup yields CDR1 LGHNT and CDR2 FRNRAP. J was trimmed by 6 bases and V by 5 bases; bases with no gene match: 9. The CDR3 length is 15 residues. The CDR3 spells CASGTRQGALDGYTF. CDR3 in DNA: TGTGCTAGTGGTACTCGACAGGGGGCCTTGGATGGCTACACCTTC.

This sequence joins TRBV5-1 and TRBJ1-4; TRBD1 matches 8 bases. CDR1 and CDR2 (germline): SGHRS, YFSETQ. CDR3 length: 15 amino acids. V shed 2 bases, J shed 4 bases, and the junction held 4 bases outside the gene matches. DNA of the CDR3: TGCGCCAGCAGCTTTGACAGGGGCCATAATGAAAAACTGTTTTTT. Translation: CASSFDRGHNEKLFF.

Note on this clonotype: A much larger clonotype is one base distant, so this may be a read error. The V and J genes are TRBV7-6 and TRBJ2-5; the D gene is possibly TRBD1 (7 bases). Germline V gene data show CDR1 as SGHVS and CDR2 as FNYEAQ. With 5 bases removed from V and 2 bases from J, the gap between germline ends came to 15 bases. This CDR3 comprises 15 residues. This CDR3 reads CASSPPQGTQETQYF. In DNA form, the CDR3 reads TGTGCCAGCAGCCCCCCACAGGGGACTCAAGAGACCCAGTACTTC.

This clonotype has more than one count but fewer than ten. This chain uses TRBV11-1 with TRBJ1-1; D unresolved. The germline gives CDR1 SGHAT, CDR2 FQDESV (reference sequence). The CDR3 contains 14 residues. Trimming cost V 3 bases and J 7 bases, with 15 bases left between them. The DNA of the CDR3 is TGTGCCAGCAGCTTTGAGGGCAGTTCTAATGAAGCTTTCTTT. This encodes CASSFEGSSNEAFF.

To note about this clonotype: Just one base apart from a much larger clone, this may be a read error. The chain couples TRBV11-3 to TRBJ2-6, with TRBD1 matching 8 bases. Germline CDR1 is SGHNT and CDR2 is YENEEA. CDR3 size: 18 residues. After removal of 3 bases from V and 3 bases from J, the junction contained 10 bases not matched to a gene. This CDR3 reads CASSFGQGVMVGANVLTF. Here the CDR3 DNA reads TGTGCCAGCAGCTTCGGACAGGGAGTGATGGTTGGGGCCAACGTCCTGACTTTC. The complete variable domain, with remaining parts taken from reference TRBV11-3 and TRBJ2-6, reads EAGVVQSPRYKIIEKKQPVAFWCNPISGHNTLYWYLQNLGQGPELLIRYENEEAVDDSQLPKDRFSAERLKGVDSTLKIQPAELGDSAVYLCASSFGQGVMVGANVLTFGAGSRLTVL.

The chain recombines TRBV20-1 with TRBJ2-5; possibly TRBD1 for D (6 bases). CDR1 is DFQATT, CDR2 SNEGSKA, per germline (reference sequence). CDR3 length equals 13 residues. V dropped 5 bases and J dropped 1 base, with 11 bases sitting between them. In DNA, the CDR3 is TGCAGTGCTCTCCGGGACACCCAAGAGACCCAGTACTTC. The encoded protein is CSALRDTQETQYF.

The J gene is TRBJ2-1, the V gene TRBV27; D is possibly TRBD1 or TRBD2 (6 bases each). The V gene lost 5 bases and the J gene lost 10 bases, with 24 bases spanning the gap. Germline values: CDR1 MNHEY, CDR2 SMNVEV (reference sequence). The CDR3 loop spans 16 amino acids. CDR3 protein: CASSATGLPIGGEQFF. Here the CDR3 DNA reads TGTGCCAGCAGTGCAACGGGACTGCCTATAGGGGGGGAGCAGTTCTTC.

This clonotype was detected only a few times. The V gene is TRBV12-3 or TRBV12-4, the J gene TRBJ2-7, with 7 positions matching TRBD1. The CDR3 is 15 residues long. V trimming: 0 bases; J trimming: 0 bases; junction bases outside the gene matches: 2. The DNA of the CDR3 is TGTGCCAGCAGTTTAGCCAGGGGGTTCTCCTACGAGCAGTACTTC. Translated, it gives CASSLARGFSYEQYF.

This clonotype came up many times. The rearrangement joins TRBV2 to TRBJ2-1; D might be TRBD2 (5 bases). This CDR3 is 17 amino acids long. The germline CDR1 and CDR2 sequences are SNHLY and FYNNEI. V was trimmed by 6 bases and J by 6 bases, leaving 24 bases between them. The CDR3 loop reads CASRRPAGLGVFNEQFF. For the CDR3, the DNA is TGTGCCAGCAGGAGGCCCGCCGGGCTGGGAGTCTTCAATGAGCAGTTCTTC.

In this sample, this clonotype turned up a few times. The chain couples TRBV11-2 to TRBJ1-1; 8 bases agree with TRBD1. CDR1 and CDR2 from the germline V gene are SGHAT and FQNNGV. The CDR3 totals 13 residues. After removal of 2 bases from V and 7 bases from J, the junction contained 3 bases not matched to a gene. The CDR3 bases are TGTGCCAGCAGCTTATACGGGACAGGTGAAGCTTTCTTT. This codes for CASSLYGTGEAFF.

The chain uses TRBV12-3 or TRBV12-4 and TRBJ2-1; tentative D call: TRBD2 (7 bases). The CDR3 spans 17 residues. The V gene lost 5 bases and the J gene lost 2 bases, with 19 bases spanning the gap. CDR3 DNA: TGTGCCAGCAGTCCCGGGCTAGGGGGGGCTACCTACAATGAGCAGTTCTTC. Translated, it gives CASSPGLGGATYNEQFF.

This clonotype was seen a few times. The gene calls are TRBV14 and TRBJ2-1; 7 nucleotides align to TRBD1. CDR1 SGHDN and CDR2 FVKESK come from the germline V gene. V shed 4 bases and J 9 bases; nucleotides not matched to a gene: 9. CDR3 length equals 14 residues. CDR3 amino acids: CASSPRDRGGEQFF. The CDR3 coding sequence is TGTGCCAGCAGCCCACGGGACAGAGGGGGTGAGCAGTTCTTC.

This clonotype was seen more than once but under ten times. J is TRBJ2-3 and V is TRBV5-6; 12 nucleotides line up with TRBD1. V was clipped by 4 bases and J by 3 bases; unmatched bases: 9. Germline V gene lookup returns CDR1 SGHDT and CDR2 YYEEEE. CDR3 length: 17 residues. CDR3 DNA sequence: TGTGCCAGCAGCCCGAGAACGGGACAGGGGGCAACAGATACGCAGTATTTT. Translation gives CASSPRTGQGATDTQYF.

This clonotype has more than one count but fewer than ten. The chain has TRBV4-1 and TRBJ1-1, with D possibly matching TRBD1 (6 bases). The germline V gene encodes CDR1 MGHRA and CDR2 YSYEKL. Deletions cut 1 base from V and 0 bases from J, with 15 bases between. The CDR3 is 17 residues long. CDR3 DNA sequence: TGCGCCAGCAGCCAAGTGGGGGGGACACCCCTGAACACTGAAGCTTTCTTT. Protein: CASSQVGGTPLNTEAFF.